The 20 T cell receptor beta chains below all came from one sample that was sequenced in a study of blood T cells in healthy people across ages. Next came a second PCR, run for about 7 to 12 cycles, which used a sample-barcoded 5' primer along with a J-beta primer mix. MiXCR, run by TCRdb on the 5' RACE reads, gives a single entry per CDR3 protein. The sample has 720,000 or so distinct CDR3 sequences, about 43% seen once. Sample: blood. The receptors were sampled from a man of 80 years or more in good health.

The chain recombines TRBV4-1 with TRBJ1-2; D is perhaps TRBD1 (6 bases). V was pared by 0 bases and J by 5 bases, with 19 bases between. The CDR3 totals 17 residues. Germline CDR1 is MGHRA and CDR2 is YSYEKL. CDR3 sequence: CASSQEVEATGLYGYTF. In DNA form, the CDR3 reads TGCGCCAGCAGCCAAGAAGTAGAGGCGACAGGTCTTTATGGCTACACCTTC.

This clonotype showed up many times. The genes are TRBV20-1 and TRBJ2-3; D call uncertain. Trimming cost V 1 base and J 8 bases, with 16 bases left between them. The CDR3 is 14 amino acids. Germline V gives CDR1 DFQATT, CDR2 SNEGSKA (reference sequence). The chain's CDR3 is CSARVPGEDGTQYF. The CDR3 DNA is TGCAGTGCTAGAGTGCCAGGTGAAGATGGTACGCAGTATTTT.

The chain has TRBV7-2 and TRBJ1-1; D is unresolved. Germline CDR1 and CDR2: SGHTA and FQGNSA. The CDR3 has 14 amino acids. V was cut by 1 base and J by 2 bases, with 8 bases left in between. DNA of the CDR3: TGTGCCAGCAGCTTAGTGGCACTCAACACTGAAGCTTTCTTT. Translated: CASSLVALNTEAFF.

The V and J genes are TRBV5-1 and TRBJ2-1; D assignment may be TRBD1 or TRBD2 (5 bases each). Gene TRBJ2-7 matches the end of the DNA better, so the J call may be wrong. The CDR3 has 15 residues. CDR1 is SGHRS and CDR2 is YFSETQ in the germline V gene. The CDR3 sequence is CASSLTRQTYNEQYF. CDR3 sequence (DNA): TGCGCCAGCAGCTTGACTAGACAGACCTACAATGAGCAGTACTTC.

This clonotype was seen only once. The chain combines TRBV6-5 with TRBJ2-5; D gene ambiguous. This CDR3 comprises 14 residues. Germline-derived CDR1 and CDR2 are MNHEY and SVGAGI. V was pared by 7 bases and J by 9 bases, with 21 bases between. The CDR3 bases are TGTGCCAGCACTACCCCTCGAGCGTTAGGAGCCCAGTACTTC. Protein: CASTTPRALGAQYF.

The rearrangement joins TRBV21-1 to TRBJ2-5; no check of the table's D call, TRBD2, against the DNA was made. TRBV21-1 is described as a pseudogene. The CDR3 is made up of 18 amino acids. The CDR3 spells CASSKPAKWDFRWETQYF. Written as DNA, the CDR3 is TGTGCCAGCAGCAAACCTGCGAAGTGGGACTTTAGATGGGAGACCCAGTACTTC.

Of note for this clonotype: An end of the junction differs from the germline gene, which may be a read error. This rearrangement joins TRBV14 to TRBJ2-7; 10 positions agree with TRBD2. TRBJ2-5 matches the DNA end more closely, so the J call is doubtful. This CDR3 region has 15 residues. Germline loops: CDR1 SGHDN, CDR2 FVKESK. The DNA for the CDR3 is TGTGTCAGCAGCCAAGAAGCTAGCGGGAGCGAGACCCAGTACTTC. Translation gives CVSSQEASGSETQYF.

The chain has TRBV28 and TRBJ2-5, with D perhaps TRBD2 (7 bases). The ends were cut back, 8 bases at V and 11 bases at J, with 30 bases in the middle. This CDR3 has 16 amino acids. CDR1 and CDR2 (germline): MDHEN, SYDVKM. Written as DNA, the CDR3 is TGTGCCAGCGCCGGGGGGCCGGGAGTACAAGTGGGAGAGCAGTACTTC. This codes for CASAGGPGVQVGEQYF.

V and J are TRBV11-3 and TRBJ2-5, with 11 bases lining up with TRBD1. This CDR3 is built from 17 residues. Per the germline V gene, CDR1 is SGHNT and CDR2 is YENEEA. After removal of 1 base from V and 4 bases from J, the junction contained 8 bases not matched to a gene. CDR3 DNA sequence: TGTGCCAGCAGCTTAGGCTGGGGACAGGGGGGGGGAGAGACCCAGTACTTC. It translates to CASSLGWGQGGGETQYF.

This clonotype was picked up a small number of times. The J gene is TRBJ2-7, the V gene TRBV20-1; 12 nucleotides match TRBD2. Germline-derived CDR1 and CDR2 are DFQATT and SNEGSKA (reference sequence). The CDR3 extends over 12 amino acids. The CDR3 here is CRVGLAGPEQYF. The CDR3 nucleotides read TGCAGAGTCGGACTAGCGGGACCGGAGCAGTACTTC.

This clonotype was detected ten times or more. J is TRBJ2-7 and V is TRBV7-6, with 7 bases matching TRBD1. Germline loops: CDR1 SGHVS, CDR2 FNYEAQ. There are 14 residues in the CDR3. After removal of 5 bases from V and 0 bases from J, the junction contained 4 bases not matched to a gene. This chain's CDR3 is CASSPDRVSYEQYF. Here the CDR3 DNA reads TGTGCCAGCAGCCCCGACAGGGTCTCCTACGAGCAGTACTTC.

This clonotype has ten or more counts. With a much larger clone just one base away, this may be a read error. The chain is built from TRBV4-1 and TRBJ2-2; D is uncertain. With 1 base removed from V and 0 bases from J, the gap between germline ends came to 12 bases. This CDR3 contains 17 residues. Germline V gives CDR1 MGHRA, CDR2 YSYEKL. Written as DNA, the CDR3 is TGCGCCAGCAGCCAAGGGGTCGGCGACACGAACACCGGGGAGCTGTTTTTT. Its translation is CASSQGVGDTNTGELFF.

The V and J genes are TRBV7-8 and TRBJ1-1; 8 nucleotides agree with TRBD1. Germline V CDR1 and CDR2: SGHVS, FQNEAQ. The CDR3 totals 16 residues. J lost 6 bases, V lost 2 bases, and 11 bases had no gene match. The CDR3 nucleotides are TGTGCCAGCAGCTTACTTTTCCAGGGGGCTGAGGCTGAAGCTTTCTTT. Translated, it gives CASSLLFQGAEAEAFF. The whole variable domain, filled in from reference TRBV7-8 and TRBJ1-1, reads GAGVSQSPRYKVAKRGQDVALRCDPISGHVSLFWYQQALGQGPEFLTYFQNEAQLDKSGLPSDRFFAERPEGSVSTLKIQRTQQEDSAVYLCASSLLFQGAEAEAFFGQGTRLTVV.

The CDR3 sequence is CASSLGDRTNEKLFF. For the CDR3, the DNA is TGTGCCAGCAGCTTAGGGGACAGAACTAATGAAAAACTGTTTTTT. The chain is built from TRBV7-9 and TRBJ1-4, with TRBD1 identical over 7 bases. Germline V gene sequence: CDR1 SEHNR, CDR2 FQNEAQ (reference sequence). The V and J ends lost 1 base and 1 base, in that order; junction bases with no gene match: 0. This CDR3 spans 15 amino acids.

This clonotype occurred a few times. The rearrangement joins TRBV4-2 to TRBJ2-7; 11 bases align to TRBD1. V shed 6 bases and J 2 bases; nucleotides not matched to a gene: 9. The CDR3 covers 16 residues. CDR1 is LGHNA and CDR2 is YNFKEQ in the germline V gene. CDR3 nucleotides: TGTGCCAGCAGTGGACAGGGGGCAGAAATGGCCTACGAGCAGTACTTC. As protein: CASSGQGAEMAYEQYF.

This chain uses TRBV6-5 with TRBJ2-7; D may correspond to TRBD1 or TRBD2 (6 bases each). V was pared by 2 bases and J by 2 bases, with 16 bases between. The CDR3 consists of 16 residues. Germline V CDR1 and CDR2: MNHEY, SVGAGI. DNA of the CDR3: TGTGCCAGCAGTTACGGCCGGGGGCAATTAACCTACGAGCAGTACTTC. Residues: CASSYGRGQLTYEQYF.

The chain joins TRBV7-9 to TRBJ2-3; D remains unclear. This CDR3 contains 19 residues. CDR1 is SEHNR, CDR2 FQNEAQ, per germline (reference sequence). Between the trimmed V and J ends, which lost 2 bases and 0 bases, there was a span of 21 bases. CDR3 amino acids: CASSLLARALSTSTDTQYF. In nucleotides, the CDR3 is TGTGCCAGCAGCTTACTCGCCCGGGCATTATCCACTAGCACAGATACGCAGTATTTT.

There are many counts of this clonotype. The CDR3 spells CASSSHISDTQYF. As DNA, the CDR3 is TGTGCCAGCAGCTCCCACATCTCGGATACGCAGTATTTT. The J gene is TRBJ2-3, the V gene TRBV3-1; D is uncertain. CDR3 size: 13 residues. Germline V lookup: CDR1 LGHDT, CDR2 YNNKEL (reference sequence). Trimming removed 5 bases at V and 6 bases at J, with 12 bases between.

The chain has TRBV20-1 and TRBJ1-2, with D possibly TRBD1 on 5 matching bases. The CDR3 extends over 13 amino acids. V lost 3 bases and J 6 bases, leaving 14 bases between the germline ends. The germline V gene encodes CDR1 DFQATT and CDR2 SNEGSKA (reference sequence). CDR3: CSASLRELDGYTF. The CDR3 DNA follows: TGCAGTGCTAGTCTCAGGGAATTAGATGGCTACACCTTC.

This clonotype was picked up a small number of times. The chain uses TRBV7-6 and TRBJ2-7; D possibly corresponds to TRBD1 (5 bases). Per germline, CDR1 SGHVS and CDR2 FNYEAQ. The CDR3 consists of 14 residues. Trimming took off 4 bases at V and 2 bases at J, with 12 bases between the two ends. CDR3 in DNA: TGTGCCAGCAGCTCCGGACATGAGGCCTACGAGCAGTACTTC. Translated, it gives CASSSGHEAYEQYF. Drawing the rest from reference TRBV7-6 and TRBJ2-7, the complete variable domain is GAGVSQSPRYKVTKRGQDVALRCDPISGHVSLYWYRQALGQGPEFLTYFNYEAQQDKSGLPNDRFSAERPEGSISTLTIQRTEQRDSAMYRCASSSGHEAYEQYFGPGTRLTVT.